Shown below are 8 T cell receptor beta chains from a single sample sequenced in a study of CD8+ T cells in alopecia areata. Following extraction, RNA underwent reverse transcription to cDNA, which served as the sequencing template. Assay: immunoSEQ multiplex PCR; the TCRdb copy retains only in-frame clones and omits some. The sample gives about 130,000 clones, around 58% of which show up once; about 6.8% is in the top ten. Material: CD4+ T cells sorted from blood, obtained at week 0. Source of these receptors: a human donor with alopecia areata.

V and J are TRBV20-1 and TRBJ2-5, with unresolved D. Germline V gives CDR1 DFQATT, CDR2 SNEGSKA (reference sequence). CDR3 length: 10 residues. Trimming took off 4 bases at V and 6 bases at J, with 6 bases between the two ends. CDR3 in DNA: TGCAGTGCTACCTTAAAGACCCAGTACTTC. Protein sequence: CSATLKTQYF.

This CDR3 reads CAWGLAGGKTQYF. In DNA form, the CDR3 reads TGTGCCTGGGGACTAGCGGGGGGAAAGACCCAGTACTTC. V and J are TRBV30 and TRBJ2-5; TRBD2 aligns across 14 bases. With V trimmed by 5 bases and J by 6 bases, 2 bases remained unmatched. The CDR3 has 13 amino acids. Germline V gene sequence: CDR1 GTSNPN, CDR2 SVGIG (reference sequence).

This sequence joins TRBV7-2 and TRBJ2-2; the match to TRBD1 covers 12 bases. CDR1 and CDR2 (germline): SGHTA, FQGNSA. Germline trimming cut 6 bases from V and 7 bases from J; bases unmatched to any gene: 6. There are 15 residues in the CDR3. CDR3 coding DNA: TGTGCCAGCAGGGCCGGGACAGGGGGCGACGGGGAGCTGTTTTTT. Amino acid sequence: CASRAGTGGDGELFF.

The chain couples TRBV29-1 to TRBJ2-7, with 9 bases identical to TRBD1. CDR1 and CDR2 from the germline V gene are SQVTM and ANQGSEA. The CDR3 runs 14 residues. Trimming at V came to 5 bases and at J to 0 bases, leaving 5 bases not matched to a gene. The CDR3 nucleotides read TGCAGCGTTCGGGACAGGGTCAACTCCTACGAGCAGTACTTC. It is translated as CSVRDRVNSYEQYF.

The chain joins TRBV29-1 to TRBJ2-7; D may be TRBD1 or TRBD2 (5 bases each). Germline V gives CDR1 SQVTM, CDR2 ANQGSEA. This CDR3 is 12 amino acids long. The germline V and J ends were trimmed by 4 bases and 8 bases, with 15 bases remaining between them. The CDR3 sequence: CSVVEQEVKQYF. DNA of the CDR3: TGCAGCGTTGTCGAACAGGAGGTCAAGCAGTACTTC.

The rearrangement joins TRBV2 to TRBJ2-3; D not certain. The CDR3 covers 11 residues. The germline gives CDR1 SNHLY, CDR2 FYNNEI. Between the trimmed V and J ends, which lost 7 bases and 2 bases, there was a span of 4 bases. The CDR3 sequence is CASTATDTQYF. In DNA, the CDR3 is TGTGCCAGCACCGCCACAGATACGCAGTATTTT.

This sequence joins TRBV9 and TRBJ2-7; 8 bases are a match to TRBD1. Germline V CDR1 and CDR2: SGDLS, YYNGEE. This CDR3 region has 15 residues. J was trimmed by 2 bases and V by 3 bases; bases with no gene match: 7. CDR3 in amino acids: CASSGPPTGAYEQYF. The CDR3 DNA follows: TGTGCCAGCAGCGGACCACCGACAGGGGCCTACGAGCAGTACTTC.

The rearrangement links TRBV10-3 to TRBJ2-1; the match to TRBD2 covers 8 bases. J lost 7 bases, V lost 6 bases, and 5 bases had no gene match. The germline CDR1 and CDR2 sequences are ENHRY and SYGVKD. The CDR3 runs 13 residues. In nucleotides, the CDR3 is TGTGCCATCAGCGGGGGGGCGCGGAATGAGCAGTTCTTC. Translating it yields CAISGGARNEQFF.